This TCR beta chain was captured in a study of radiotherapy plus CTLA-4 blockade in lung cancer. Study-wide context: Of the patients, 15% to 20% showed objective responses and around 29% attained disease control.

The table came from immunoSEQ multiplex PCR; TCRdb's copy has only in-frame clones and leaves some out. Of about 85,000 clones in the sample, about 90% were seen once. Alongside CTLA-4 blockade with ipilimumab, patients with chemo-refractory metastatic non-small-cell lung cancer received focal radiation. Regarding this clone: Antigen: not known.

Germline V gene lookup returns CDR1 LNHDA and CDR2 SQIVND (reference sequence). This CDR3 is built from 17 residues. Deletions cut 5 bases from V and 0 bases from J, with 14 bases between. Study-wide points: Together with interferon-beta, which increased in serum after radiation, early dynamic changes in blood T cell clones were reportedly the best predictors of response. Blood saw expansion of tumor-derived TCR clones after radiotherapy plus ipilimumab.

The chain recombines TRBV19 with TRBJ2-6; TRBD2 is a possible D gene (5 bases). The starting material was peripheral blood, obtained from a patient treated with radiotherapy plus ipilimumab. The source of this sequence is a human donor with non-small cell lung cancer who had a partial response to radiotherapy plus ipilimumab. CDR3 sequence (DNA): TGTGCCAGTAGTCCCAGACGGGATGTCTCTGGGGCCAACGTCCTGACTTTC. The encoded protein is CASSPRRDVSGANVLTF.